Presented here are 21 T cell receptor beta chains from one specimen sequenced in a study of T cells after yellow fever vaccination. TCRdb used MiXCR to reprocess the 5' RACE reads, holding one entry per CDR3 protein. The sample holds some 200,000 distinct CDR3 sequences; approximately 10% are singletons and the top ten take 36%. This material consisted of CD8+ T cells sorted from PBMCs, taken 15 days after the yellow fever booster vaccination. The receptors were sampled from a man in his late teens or twenties who received the YFV17D yellow fever vaccine.

This clonotype showed up many times. The genes are TRBV6-2 or TRBV6-3 and TRBJ1-6, with 10 bases identical to TRBD1. CDR3 length equals 19 residues. J gave up 7 bases and V 0 bases, and 12 bases lay outside the gene matches. Germline V CDR1 and CDR2: MNHEY, SVGEGT. The CDR3 region has the DNA TGTGCCAGCAGTTACTCGATTACTTCCGGGACAGGGGAAAATTCACCCCTCCACTTT. Its protein product is CASSYSITSGTGENSPLHF.

The chain carries TRBV4-1 and TRBJ2-7; 9 positions match TRBD2. This CDR3 is 18 amino acids long. The V and J ends lost 0 bases and 4 bases, in that order; junction bases with no gene match: 13. Germline CDR1 MGHRA, CDR2 YSYEKL. CDR3 region: CASSQEPHQAGGRYEQYF. CDR3 nucleotides: TGCGCCAGCAGCCAAGAACCCCATCAAGCGGGGGGTCGTTACGAGCAGTACTTC.

This clonotype was seen only a few times. V and J are TRBV3-1 and TRBJ2-1; D not certain. This CDR3 region has 15 residues. The ends were cut back, 5 bases at V and 0 bases at J, with 11 bases in the middle. Germline CDR1 LGHDT, CDR2 YNNKEL (reference sequence). The CDR3 loop is CASSAGASSYNEQFF. CDR3 DNA sequence: TGTGCCAGCAGCGCTGGCGCCAGCTCCTACAATGAGCAGTTCTTC.

This clonotype was detected only a few times. The J gene is TRBJ2-7, the V gene TRBV19; no reliable D call. Germline V lookup: CDR1 LNHDA, CDR2 SQIVND (reference sequence). V dropped 3 bases and J dropped 3 bases, with 15 bases sitting between them. This CDR3 is built from 15 residues. CDR3: CASSMGSGPGYEQYV. The CDR3 region has the DNA TGTGCCAGTAGTATGGGGTCAGGTCCGGGCTACGAGCAGTACGTC.

This clonotype has more than one count but fewer than ten. The gene calls are TRBV4-1 and TRBJ2-2; tentatively, D is TRBD1 (5 bases). Germline loops: CDR1 MGHRA, CDR2 YSYEKL. The CDR3 is 15 amino acids. V dropped 4 bases and J dropped 5 bases, with 14 bases sitting between them. CDR3 in DNA: TGCGCCAGCAGCCCTTTGGGGCAGTCGACCGGGGAGCTGTTTTTT. Translated: CASSPLGQSTGELFF.

This chain joins TRBV7-9 and TRBJ2-3; D assignment may be TRBD1 or TRBD2 (6 bases each). V gave up 2 bases and J gave up 6 bases, with 15 bases separating them. CDR3 length equals 15 residues. From germline, CDR1 is SEHNR and CDR2 FQNEAQ (reference sequence). This CDR3 is CASSLMGGLRDTQYF. The CDR3 nucleotides are TGTGCCAGCAGCTTAATGGGGGGCCTCCGGGATACGCAGTATTTT.

This clonotype was seen a few times. The rearrangement joins TRBV6-5 to TRBJ1-1; no definite D call. The germline gives CDR1 MNHEY, CDR2 SVGAGI. V was clipped by 6 bases and J by 0 bases, with 8 bases between them. The CDR3 loop spans 13 amino acids. CDR3 bases: TGTGCCAGCAGCTTTGGGATGAACACTGAAGCTTTCTTT. Translated: CASSFGMNTEAFF.

In its sample, this clonotype was seen a few times. CDR3 DNA sequence: TGTGCCAGCAGCGTAGAAAGTCTAGATTATGGCTACACCTTC. Its translation: CASSVESLDYGYTF. The rearrangement joins TRBV9 to TRBJ1-2; no clear D. The CDR3 sequence is 14 residues long. With 0 bases removed from V and 5 bases from J, the gap between germline ends came to 11 bases. CDR1 SGDLS and CDR2 YYNGEE come from the germline V gene.

This clonotype was seen more than once but under ten times. The V call is TRBV4-3, the J call TRBJ2-2; D is tentatively TRBD1 or TRBD2 (5 bases each). Germline V gives CDR1 LGHNA, CDR2 YSLEER. Deletions cut 0 bases from V and 6 bases from J, with 17 bases between. The CDR3 is made up of 17 amino acids. The DNA of the CDR3 is TGCGCCAGCAGCCAAGATCTTGGTATAGGGACCCCCGGGGAGCTGTTTTTT. It specifies CASSQDLGIGTPGELFF.

This chain connects TRBV12-3 or TRBV12-4 to TRBJ2-1, with D unresolved. The CDR3 is made up of 12 amino acids. V was trimmed by 5 bases and J by 7 bases, leaving 9 bases between them. CDR3 loop: CASSPSANEQFF. The CDR3 nucleotides are TGTGCCAGCAGTCCATCCGCGAATGAGCAGTTCTTC.

This clonotype came up many times. This chain uses TRBV6-5 with TRBJ1-4, with 8 bases identical to TRBD1. The CDR3 loop spans 15 amino acids. Germline V gene sequence: CDR1 MNHEY, CDR2 SVGAGI. Trimming at V came to 6 bases and at J to 3 bases, leaving 6 bases not matched to a gene. CDR3 amino acids: CASRPTGQANEKLFF. The CDR3 region has the DNA TGTGCCAGCAGGCCCACGGGACAGGCTAATGAAAAACTGTTTTTT.

This clonotype was counted only a few times. J is TRBJ2-3 and V is TRBV19, with 14 nucleotides matching TRBD2. The trim removed 7 bases at V and 5 bases at J, leaving 17 bases unmatched. CDR3 length equals 19 residues. Germline V gene lookup returns CDR1 LNHDA and CDR2 SQIVND (reference sequence). CDR3 loop: CASTGPGLAGVITVDTQYF. The CDR3 DNA is TGTGCCAGTACCGGACCGGGACTAGCGGGGGTTATAACGGTAGATACGCAGTATTTT.

V gene TRBV11-2 combines with J gene TRBJ2-3, with a weak D call TRBD2 (5 bases). The CDR3 loop spans 15 amino acids. Germline loops: CDR1 SGHAT, CDR2 FQNNGV. V was cut by 6 bases and J by 4 bases, with 17 bases left in between. For the CDR3, the DNA is TGTGCCAGCAGTCAACTAGTAGCAAGCCCAGATACGCAGTATTTT. Its protein is CASSQLVASPDTQYF. Together with reference TRBV11-2 and TRBJ2-3, the CDR3 gives the full variable domain: EAGVAQSPRYKIIEKRQSVAFWCNPISGHATLYWYQQILGQGPKLLIQFQNNGVVDDSQLPKDRFSAERLKGVDSTLKIQPAKLEDSAVYLCASSQLVASPDTQYFGPGTRLTVL.

This clonotype has a handful of counts. A junction boundary mismatches the germline segment, possibly from a read error. The chain joins TRBV30 to TRBJ2-5, with TRBD2 identical over 9 bases. The CDR3 is 17 residues long. Looked up from germline, CDR1 is GTSNPN and CDR2 is SVGIG (reference sequence). The CDR3 is CAWSVLFGTSLQGTQYF. For the CDR3, the DNA is TGTGCCTGGAGTGTACTGTTTGGGACTAGCCTTCAAGGGACCCAGTACTTC.

This clonotype was detected only a few times. The chain recombines TRBV6-2 or TRBV6-3 with TRBJ2-6; D unclear. The length of the CDR3 is 15 residues. Germline CDR1 MNHEY, CDR2 SVGEGT. V dropped 5 bases and J dropped 0 bases, with 8 bases sitting between them. The CDR3 is CASSRGVSGANVLTF. The CDR3 bases are TGTGCCAGCAGTCGAGGCGTCTCTGGGGCCAACGTCCTGACTTTC.

The chain couples TRBV10-2 to TRBJ2-7; D uncertain. The CDR3 has 13 amino acids. Looked up from germline, CDR1 is WSHSY and CDR2 is SAAADI. V was pared by 4 bases and J by 0 bases, with 7 bases between. The CDR3 is CASSALGSYEQYV. The CDR3 nucleotides are TGCGCCAGCAGTGCCTTAGGCTCCTACGAGCAGTACGTC.

Many counts were recorded for this clonotype. The chain combines TRBV7-8 with TRBJ2-3; D might be TRBD2 (6 bases). Germline CDR1 SGHVS, CDR2 FQNEAQ. V lost 1 base and J 1 base, leaving 12 bases between the germline ends. This CDR3 contains 16 residues. CDR3 sequence reads: CASSLVWPSGTDTQYF. The CDR3 DNA reads TGTGCCAGCAGCTTAGTATGGCCTAGCGGCACAGATACGCAGTATTTT.

The rearrangement uses TRBV7-3 and TRBJ1-2; D is unclear. Germline CDR1 is SGHTA and CDR2 is FQGTGA. Trimming pared 1 base from V and 2 bases from J, leaving 5 bases between. This CDR3 is 13 amino acids long. Written as DNA, the CDR3 is TGTGCCAGCAGCTTAATGGGGAACTATGGCTACACCTTC. Translated, it gives CASSLMGNYGYTF.

This clonotype was picked up a small number of times. The chain carries TRBV7-9 and TRBJ2-3; no reliable D call. Germline-derived CDR1 and CDR2 are SEHNR and FQNEAQ (reference sequence). The CDR3 length is 14 residues. Deletions cut 3 bases from V and 5 bases from J, with 12 bases between. CDR3 region: CASSFGPSEDTQYF. DNA for the CDR3: TGTGCCAGCAGCTTTGGACCATCTGAAGATACGCAGTATTTT. The full variable domain, rest sourced from reference TRBV7-9 and TRBJ2-3, is DTGVSQNPRHKITKRGQNVTFRCDPISEHNRLYWYRQTLGQGPEFLTYFQNEAQLEKSRLLSDRFSAERPKGSFSTLEIQRTEQGDSAMYLCASSFGPSEDTQYFGPGTRLTVL.

This clonotype was seen only a few times. The rearrangement uses TRBV12-3 or TRBV12-4 and TRBJ2-3; TRBD2 aligns across 13 bases. V gave up 7 bases and J gave up 0 bases; unmatched junction bases: 10. The CDR3 sequence is 18 residues long. Written as DNA, the CDR3 is TGTGCCAGCACCCCAGATACTAGCGGGGGGGCTAGCACAGATACGCAGTATTTT. Translation: CASTPDTSGGASTDTQYF.

The chain joins TRBV12-3 or TRBV12-4 to TRBJ2-7; D unresolved. This CDR3 comprises 15 residues. V lost 0 bases and J 0 bases, leaving 9 bases between the germline ends. CDR3 DNA sequence: TGTGCCAGCAGTTTAGCGGGATTAAGCTCCTACGAGCAGTACTTC. Translated, it gives CASSLAGLSSYEQYF.